What follows describes a single TCR beta chain. This clonotype came up many times. This clone's antigen is unknown. No quality values exist for individual bases; no much larger clone is one base distant. The data were produced on an Illumina HiSeq 1500. TCRdb passed the public sequencing reads through fastp at Q25 and MiXCR, retaining productive beta sequences. Rows with one shared CDR3 protein collapse into an entry with the most common genes and DNA. This sample holds roughly 77,000 distinct CDR3 sequences; around 3.8% were observed only once. Roughly 22% of the sample is taken by the ten largest. The data were obtained in a study of T cell repertoires in cytomegalovirus infection (dated by TCRdb to between 2018 and 2020). Context from the whole study: Because public TCR beta signatures pointed to carriage of CMV infection together with the matching HLA type, the HLA type of each donor mattered for the analysis.

The research as a whole found: The ex vivo response was dominated by HLA-C-restricted CMV-specific TCR beta clonotypes, which also provided the single most frequent clonotype in two of eight donors. Cumulative frequency of public TCR beta family members discriminated carriers of CMV infection plus the relevant HLA type in this cohort and an independent roughly 330-donor cohort.

The CDR3 numbers 13 residues from cysteine through phenylalanine. Left in the record is the CDR3 DNA by itself, 39 bases read in frame from the first base. Sequences DFQATT (CDR1) and SNEGSKA (CDR2) are obtained from the germline V gene (reference sequence). Trimmed from V: 1 base; trimmed from J: 4 bases; junction bases lacking a gene match: 3. The sample consisted of PBMCs. This clonotype originated in a human donor in good health (CMV status not recorded). Some clones in this sample may be carry-over from other donors' samples. The chain is assembled from TRBV20-1 and TRBJ1-2; a stretch of 7 junction bases matches TRBD1. The CDR3 region reads CSARGTGLYGYTF. The bases are TGCAGTGCTAGAGGGACAGGCCTCTATGGCTACACCTTC.